This entry features one T cell receptor beta chain sequence. This receptor's antigen is unknown. No much larger clone is present one base from it, and per-base qualities are unavailable. The data originate from a study of cytomegalovirus exposure and HLA in healthy donors (dated by TCRdb to the late 2010s). Study-wide context: In an earlier analysis of 587 of the donors, about 270 Gb of sequence data and 117 million unique TCR beta sequences from 150 million to 200 million T cells were reported. All discovery cohort repertoires had been generated using a single sequencing platform. The study combined high-throughput TCR immunosequencing, statistical association of individual TCRs with disease status, and machine learning to predict cytomegalovirus infection status. An early release that covered fewer than 800 HLA-typed donors contained about 300 gigabases of sequencing data and 80 million or so unique TCR sequences. In an earlier analysis of a few hundred of the donors, high-throughput TCR beta sequencing was used to judge whether each TCR beta V gene segment behaved as functional or pseudogenic. Rather than using new phenotypic data, the later analysis identified candidate immune exposures from TCR beta sequences and from how often those sequences occurred across donors. In a later genetic analysis, genome-wide SNP genotypes for about 60% of the 666 donors were used, and that subset was treated as a discovery cohort. Among a few hundred genotyped donors of the cohort, an average of approximately 240,000 unique TCR beta nucleotide sequences were sequenced per donor, roughly a sixth of them non-productive. Donor age, sex, ethnicity and CMV serostatus were compiled together with the repertoire data. The study used immunosequencing to profile the T cell repertoires of several hundred subjects and linked those repertoires to cytomegalovirus serostatus. Along with the roughly 610-subject first cohort, a separate validation cohort of over a hundred different subjects was used. The genetic ancestry cluster associated with self-reported Caucasian donors included approximately 85% of the approximately 430 genotyped donors. Both class I and class II loci were covered by HLA typing, at four-digit resolution. Typing coverage differed by locus: A, B, C, DRB1 and DQB1 were typed in roughly 620-640 donors, DQA1 in 500 to 550, DPA1 in 600 to 610, and DPB1 in 400 to 480. Roughly 5 DR-DQ haplotypes were handled as single units for association and clustering, since linkage in the cohort was strong. The study aimed to test whether cataloging public T cell receptors could reveal signatures of past pathogen exposure. To study patterns of TCR occurrence, a later analysis re-analyzed previously published TCR beta repertoires from 666 donors and added high-resolution HLA genotyping. The study at large found these results: Because counts were too low, roughly 16 rarely observed V segments, including chromosome 9 orphons, were excluded from the earlier analysis of about 500 of the donors. Strong co-occurrence of HLA alleles, especially DR and DQ, made assigning TCR associations to individual alleles difficult. In the study, approximately 160 TCR beta chains were listed as associated with cytomegalovirus. The presence/absence analyses assumed that sequencing depth was roughly uniform across donors, and that assumption may not be true. Some IMGT-functional V segments, including TRBV6-2 and TRBV6-3, could not be distinguished by the 87-base-pair reads and were therefore excluded. A later analysis found that HLA-associated TCR beta chains were more clonally expanded and had lower generation probabilities than equally common non-associated chains. In a later genetic analysis, a missense DCLRE1C variant was associated with V-gene and J-gene trimming of TCR beta chains, and the association was replicated in an independent cohort. In a later analysis, TCR association rates were found to vary across HLA loci, with the most associated TCRs seen for DRB1 alleles and the fewest for HLA-C alleles. CMV serostatus was the only immune exposure information available for the cohort. Across donors, most TCR sequences were observed very rarely, whereas some public TCRs were present in many individuals. Three of the identified cytomegalovirus-associated TCR beta chains were confirmed in vitro to be specific for cytomegalovirus antigens. The authors suggested that the approach could potentially be generalized to other disease states and immunological phenotypes. In a later analysis, several top co-occurrence clusters were reported to appear linked to parvovirus B19, influenza, CMV and Epstein-Barr virus. A further reported finding was that TCR beta sequences accurately predicted the HLA-A and HLA-B alleles for most subjects in the first cohort. A later analysis found that most CMV-associated TCR beta chains appeared HLA-restricted, with HLA associations seemingly driven largely by CMV exposure. A group of highly shared sequence variants was considered likely to be a technical artifact of the sequencing pipeline. In this cohort, only TCR beta chains were sequenced, and detectable features were limited by the absence of alpha or paired-chain data. In both the original and validation cohorts, the classifier was reported to diagnose cytomegalovirus status with high specificity and sensitivity. Correlated functional status among segregating V segments might reflect linkage disequilibrium, but an unknown experimental factor could not be ruled out. HLA typing was unavailable for some donors at each locus, so association tests used only the typed subset. At a false discovery rate of 0.05, a later analysis linked 15,000 to 20,000 TCR beta sequences to specific HLA alleles. According to a later genetic analysis, donors in an Asian-associated ancestry cluster had fewer N-insertions in productive TCRs than the roughly 670-donor mean. Broadly in line with IMGT annotations, most TCR beta V segments showed up in productive rearrangements about 90% or about 30% of the time in an earlier analysis of a few hundred of the donors.

The library was produced with the immunoSEQ multiplex PCR assay. The multiplex PCR relied on a mix of 60 forward primers for TCR Vbeta segments and 13 reverse primers for TCR Jbeta segments. Amplification of the CDR3 region of rearranged TCR beta genes was performed with a multiplex PCR assay on genomic DNA. The Illumina HiSeq System was used to sequence the amplified TCR beta libraries as 87-base-pair reads. Per the authors' processing: A later analysis tallied 75 million to 95 million unique TCR beta chains across the 666 repertoires, and 10 million to 11 million of those chains were shared by two or more donors. To remove PCR and sequencing errors, raw reads were error-corrected and collapsed into unique sequences using a nearest-neighbor algorithm that merged closely related sequences. CDR3 sequences were aligned to IMGT reference sequences to assign V, D and J gene segments. For a sequence to be retained, a match of at least six nucleotides to both a V gene segment and a J gene segment was required. A rearrangement was called productive if the CDR3 had no stop codons and remained in frame with V and J, and every other rearrangement was called non-productive. CDR3 was defined according to IMGT convention as the region running from the second conserved V-encoded cysteine to the conserved J-encoded phenylalanine. The earlier analysis of around 640 of the donors excluded sequences that lacked an unambiguous match to a single V gene segment. In an earlier analysis of 500 to 750 of the donors, V segments were called functional above 56.7% productive rearrangements and were called segregating when the between-donor standard deviation exceeded 5%. A statistical classification framework was built to diagnose cytomegalovirus status from the catalog of TCR beta chain sequences. V and J gene assignment, in a later analysis, came from comparing TCR nucleotide sequences with IMGT/GENE-DB human TR gene sequences. In a later analysis, CDR3 sequences and most-parsimonious VDJ recombination scenarios were assigned using the TCRdist pipeline. In a later analysis, every TCR beta chain was defined by the combination of its CDR3 amino acid sequence and its V-gene family, and reads without a unique V-gene family were dropped. A later analysis removed several hundred highly shared, low-generation-probability nucleotide sequences to deal with suspected cross-contamination and a sequencing artifact. For each public chain, a later analysis derived a clonal expansion index from normalized ranks of inferred template counts within each repertoire. Generation probabilities in a later analysis came from a VDJ recombination model fitted to out-of-frame rearrangements, and those results were checked against IGoR. In a later analysis, TCR-TCR, TCR-HLA and TCR-CMV co-occurrence was scored with hypergeometric tests, and a repertoire-size bias correction was applied to TCR pairs. A later analysis estimated false discovery rates by permuting HLA or CMV assignments 20 times. In a later analysis, co-occurring TCRs were grouped using DBSCAN, with TCRdist sequence similarity added in when clustering inside HLA-allele-positive subsets. Co-occurrence clustering excluded repertoires with fewer than 30,000 or more than 120,000 public chains, plus five with anomalous nucleotide sharing. TCRdb carries this immuneACCESS record with in-frame sequences only. Its versions omit some clonotypes, under half of them owing to an unresolved V gene in the studies checked, with the rest unexplained. Clonal size and the V and J genes are those of that table, whereas D and trimming came from the DNA. This sample is represented by roughly 150,000 clones; roughly four fifths of them were singletons. The ten largest make up about 5.6% of the sample.

The cohort consisted of approximately 670 healthy bone marrow donors. At the time of sampling, every cohort member was nominally healthy, though immune exposures that went unrecorded were likely present. The donor tested CMV seropositive, placing the donor among the roughly 300 seropositive members of the cohort. Each donor provided a peripheral blood sample, and peripheral blood mononuclear cells were used for TCR beta sequencing. The Qiagen DNeasy Blood Extraction Kit was used to extract genomic DNA from the blood cell samples. CDR1 MNHEY and CDR2 SMNVEV were looked up in the germline V gene (reference sequence). V ends up 3 bases short and J 5 bases short, with an unmatched junction base count of 16. The CDR3 contains 19 residues, cysteine and phenylalanine counted. Of the read, only the CDR3 DNA is kept; its 57 bases are in frame from base 1.

Sample: PBMCs. The chain joins TRBV27 to TRBJ2-3, and TRBD2 aligns with 11 junction nucleotides. This TCR derives from a man aged 25-45 years in good health and CMV-seropositive. Here is the DNA: TGTGCCAGCAGTTTCTTCCCGATAATAGCGGGGGGGCAGGGAGATACGCAGTATTTT. Its protein product is CASSFFPIIAGGQGDTQYF.